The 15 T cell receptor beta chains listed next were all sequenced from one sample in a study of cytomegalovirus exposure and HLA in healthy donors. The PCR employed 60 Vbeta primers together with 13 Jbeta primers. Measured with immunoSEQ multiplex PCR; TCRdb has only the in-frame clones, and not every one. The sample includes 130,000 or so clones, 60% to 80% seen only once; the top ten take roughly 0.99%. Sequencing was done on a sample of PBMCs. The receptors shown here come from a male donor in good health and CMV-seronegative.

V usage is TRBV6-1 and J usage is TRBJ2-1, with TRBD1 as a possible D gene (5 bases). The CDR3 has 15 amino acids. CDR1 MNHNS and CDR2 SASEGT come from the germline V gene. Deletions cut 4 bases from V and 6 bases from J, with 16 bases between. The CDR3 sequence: CASSVDSRSINEQFF. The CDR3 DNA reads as TGTGCCAGCAGTGTCGACAGCCGATCCATCAATGAGCAGTTCTTC.

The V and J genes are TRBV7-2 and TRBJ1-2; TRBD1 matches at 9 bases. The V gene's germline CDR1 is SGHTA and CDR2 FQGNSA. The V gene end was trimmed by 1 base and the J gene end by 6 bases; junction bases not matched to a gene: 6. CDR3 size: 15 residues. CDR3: CASSLVGGQGDGYTF. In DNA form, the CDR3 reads TGTGCCAGCAGCTTAGTAGGGGGACAGGGTGATGGCTACACCTTC. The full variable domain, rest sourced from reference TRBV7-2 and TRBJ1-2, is GAGVSQSPSNKVTEKGKDVELRCDPISGHTALYWYRQSLGQGLEFLIYFQGNSAPDKSGLPSDRFSAERTGGSVSTLTIQRTQQEDSAVYLCASSLVGGQGDGYTFGSGTRLTVV.

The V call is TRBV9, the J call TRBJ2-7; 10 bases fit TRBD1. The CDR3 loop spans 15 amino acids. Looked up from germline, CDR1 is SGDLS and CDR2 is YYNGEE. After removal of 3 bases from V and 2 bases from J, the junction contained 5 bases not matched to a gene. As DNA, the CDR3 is TGTGCCAGCAGCGCCTCCGGGACAGGGGCCTACGAGCAGTACTTC. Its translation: CASSASGTGAYEQYF.

The CDR3 loop is CASSPQGGGYTF. CDR3 sequence (DNA): TGTGCCAGCAGCCCCCAGGGCGGTGGCTACACCTTC. V gene TRBV7-6 combines with J gene TRBJ1-2; D is perhaps TRBD1 (5 bases). Trimming removed 5 bases from V and 7 bases from J, with 11 bases in between. The length of the CDR3 is 12 residues. The germline V gene has CDR1 SGHVS and CDR2 FNYEAQ.

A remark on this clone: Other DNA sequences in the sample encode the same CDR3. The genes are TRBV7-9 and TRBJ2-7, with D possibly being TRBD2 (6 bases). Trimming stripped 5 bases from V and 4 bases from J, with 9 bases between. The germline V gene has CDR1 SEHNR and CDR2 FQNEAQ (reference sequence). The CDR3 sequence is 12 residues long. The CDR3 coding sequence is TGTGCCAGCAGCCTCCGGGGGTACGAGCAGTACTTC. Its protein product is CASSLRGYEQYF.

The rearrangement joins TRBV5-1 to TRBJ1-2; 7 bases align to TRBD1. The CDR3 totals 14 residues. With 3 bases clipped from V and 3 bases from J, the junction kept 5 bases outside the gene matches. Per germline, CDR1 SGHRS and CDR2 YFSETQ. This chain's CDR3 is CASSSDRSYYGYTF. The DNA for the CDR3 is TGCGCCAGCAGCTCGGACAGGTCATACTATGGCTACACCTTC.

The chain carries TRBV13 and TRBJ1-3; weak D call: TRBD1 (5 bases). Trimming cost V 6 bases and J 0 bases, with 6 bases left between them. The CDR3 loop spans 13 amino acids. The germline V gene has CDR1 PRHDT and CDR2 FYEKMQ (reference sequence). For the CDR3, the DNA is TGTGCCAGCAGTCAGGGCTCTGGAAACACCATATATTTT. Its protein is CASSQGSGNTIYF.

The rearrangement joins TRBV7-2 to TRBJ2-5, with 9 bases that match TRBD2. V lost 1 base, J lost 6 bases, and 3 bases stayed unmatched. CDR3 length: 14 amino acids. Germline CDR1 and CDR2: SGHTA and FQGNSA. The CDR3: CASSLGRGGQTQYF. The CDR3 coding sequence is TGTGCCAGCAGCTTAGGGCGGGGGGGACAGACCCAGTACTTC. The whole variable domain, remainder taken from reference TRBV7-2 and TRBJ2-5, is GAGVSQSPSNKVTEKGKDVELRCDPISGHTALYWYRQSLGQGLEFLIYFQGNSAPDKSGLPSDRFSAERTGGSVSTLTIQRTQQEDSAVYLCASSLGRGGQTQYFGPGTRLLVL.

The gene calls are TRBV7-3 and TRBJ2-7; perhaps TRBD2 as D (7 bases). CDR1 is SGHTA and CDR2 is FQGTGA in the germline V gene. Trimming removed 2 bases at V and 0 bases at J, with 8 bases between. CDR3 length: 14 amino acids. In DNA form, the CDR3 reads TGTGCCAGCAGCTTAGGGGGGGCCTCCTACGAGCAGTACTTC. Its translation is CASSLGGASYEQYF.

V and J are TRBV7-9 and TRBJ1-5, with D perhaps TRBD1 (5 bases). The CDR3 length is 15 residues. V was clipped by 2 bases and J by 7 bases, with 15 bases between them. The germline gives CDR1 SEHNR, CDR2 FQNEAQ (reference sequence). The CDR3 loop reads CASSLTGGVEQPQHF. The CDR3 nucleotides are TGTGCCAGCAGCTTAACGGGGGGAGTAGAACAGCCCCAGCATTTT.

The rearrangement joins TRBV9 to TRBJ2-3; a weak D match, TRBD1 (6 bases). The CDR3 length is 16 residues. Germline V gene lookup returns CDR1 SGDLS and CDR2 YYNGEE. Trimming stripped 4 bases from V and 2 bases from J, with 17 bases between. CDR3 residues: CASSTGRAGATDTQYF. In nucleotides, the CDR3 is TGTGCCAGCAGCACCGGCCGGGCAGGGGCCACAGATACGCAGTATTTT.

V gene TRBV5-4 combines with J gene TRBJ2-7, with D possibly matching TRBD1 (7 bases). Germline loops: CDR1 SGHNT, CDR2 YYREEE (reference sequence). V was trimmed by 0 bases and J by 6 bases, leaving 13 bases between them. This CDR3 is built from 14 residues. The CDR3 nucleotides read TGTGCCAGCAGCTTGGCTCAGGGGGGAGGCGAGCAGTACTTC. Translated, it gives CASSLAQGGGEQYF. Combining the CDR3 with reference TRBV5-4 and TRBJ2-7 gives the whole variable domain ETGVTQSPTHLIKTRGQQVTLRCSSQSGHNTVSWYQQALGQGPQFIFQYYREEENGRGNFPPRFSGLQFPNYSSELNVNALELDDSALYLCASSLAQGGGEQYFGPGTRLTVT.

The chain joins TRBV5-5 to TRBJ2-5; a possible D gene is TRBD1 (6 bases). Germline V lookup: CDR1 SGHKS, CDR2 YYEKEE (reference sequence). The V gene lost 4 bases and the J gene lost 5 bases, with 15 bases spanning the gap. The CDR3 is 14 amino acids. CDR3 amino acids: CASSQVQGGETQYF. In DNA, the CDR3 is TGTGCCAGCAGCCAAGTACAGGGTGGGGAGACCCAGTACTTC.

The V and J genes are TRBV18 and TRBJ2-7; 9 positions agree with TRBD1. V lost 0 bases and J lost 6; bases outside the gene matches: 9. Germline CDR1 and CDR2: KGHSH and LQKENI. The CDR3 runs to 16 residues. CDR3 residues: CASSPPAGTGKGEQYF. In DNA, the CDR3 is TGTGCCAGCTCACCACCGGCAGGGACAGGGAAGGGCGAGCAGTACTTC.

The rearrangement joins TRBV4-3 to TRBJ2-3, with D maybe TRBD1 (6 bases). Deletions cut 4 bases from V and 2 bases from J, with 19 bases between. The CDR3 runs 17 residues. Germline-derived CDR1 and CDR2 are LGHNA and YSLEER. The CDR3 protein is CASSPSPLGGSTDTQYF. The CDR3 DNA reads TGCGCCAGCAGCCCAAGCCCTCTTGGGGGCTCCACAGATACGCAGTATTTT.